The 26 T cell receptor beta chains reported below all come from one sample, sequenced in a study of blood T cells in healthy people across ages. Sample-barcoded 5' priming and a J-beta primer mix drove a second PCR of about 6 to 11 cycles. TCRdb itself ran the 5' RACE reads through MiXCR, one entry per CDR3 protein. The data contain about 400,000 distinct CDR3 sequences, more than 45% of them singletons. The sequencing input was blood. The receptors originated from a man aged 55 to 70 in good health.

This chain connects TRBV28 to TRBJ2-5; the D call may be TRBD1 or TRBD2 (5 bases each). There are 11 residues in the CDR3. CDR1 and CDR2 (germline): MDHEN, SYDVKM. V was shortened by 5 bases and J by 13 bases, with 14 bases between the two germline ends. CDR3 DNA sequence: TGTGCCAGCAGTGGGACCACGTACCTGTACTTC. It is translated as CASSGTTYLYF.

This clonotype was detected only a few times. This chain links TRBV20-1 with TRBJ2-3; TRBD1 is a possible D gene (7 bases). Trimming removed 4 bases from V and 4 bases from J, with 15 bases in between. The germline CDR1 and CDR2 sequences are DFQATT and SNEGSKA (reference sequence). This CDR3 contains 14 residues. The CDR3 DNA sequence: TGCAGTGCTAAAAACAGGGGAGGCTCAGATACGCAGTATTTT. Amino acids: CSAKNRGGSDTQYF.

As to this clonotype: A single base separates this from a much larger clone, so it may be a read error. The CDR3 bases are TGTGCCAGCAGTCGGACAGGGAGTCCTGAAAAACTGTCTTTT. It translates to CASSRTGSPEKLSF. The chain uses TRBV12-3 or TRBV12-4 and TRBJ1-4, with 8 nucleotides matching TRBD1. There are 14 residues in the CDR3.

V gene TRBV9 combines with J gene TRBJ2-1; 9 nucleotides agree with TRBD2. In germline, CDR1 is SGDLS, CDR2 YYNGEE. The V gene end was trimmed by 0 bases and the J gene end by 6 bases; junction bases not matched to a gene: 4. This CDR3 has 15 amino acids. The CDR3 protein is CASSVGLAGPNEQFF. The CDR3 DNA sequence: TGTGCCAGCAGCGTAGGGCTAGCGGGGCCCAATGAGCAGTTCTTC.

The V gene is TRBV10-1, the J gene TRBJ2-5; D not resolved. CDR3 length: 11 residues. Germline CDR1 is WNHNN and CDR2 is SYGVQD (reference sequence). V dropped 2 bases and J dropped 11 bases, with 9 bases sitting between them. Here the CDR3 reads CASSEGPQQYF. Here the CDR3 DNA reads TGCGCCAGCAGTGAGGGACCTCAGCAGTACTTC.

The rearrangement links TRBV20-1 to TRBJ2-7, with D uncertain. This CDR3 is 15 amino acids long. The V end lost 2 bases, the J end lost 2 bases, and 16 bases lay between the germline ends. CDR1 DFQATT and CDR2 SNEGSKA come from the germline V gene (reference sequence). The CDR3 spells CSARPGEAGTYEQYF. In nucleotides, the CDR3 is TGCAGTGCTAGACCGGGCGAAGCAGGAACCTACGAGCAGTACTTC.

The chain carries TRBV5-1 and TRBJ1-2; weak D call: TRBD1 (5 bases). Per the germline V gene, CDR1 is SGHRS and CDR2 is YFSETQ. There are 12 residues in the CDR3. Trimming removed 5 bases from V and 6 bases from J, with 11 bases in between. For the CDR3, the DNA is TGCGCCAGCAGTTGGGACGGGAATGGCTACACCTTC. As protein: CASSWDGNGYTF.

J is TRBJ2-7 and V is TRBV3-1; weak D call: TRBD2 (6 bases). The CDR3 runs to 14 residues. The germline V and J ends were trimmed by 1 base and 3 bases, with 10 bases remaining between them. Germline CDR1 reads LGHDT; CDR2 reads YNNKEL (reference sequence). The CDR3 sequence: CASSQGPAGYEQYF. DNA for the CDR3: TGTGCCAGCAGCCAAGGACCAGCGGGCTACGAGCAGTACTTC.

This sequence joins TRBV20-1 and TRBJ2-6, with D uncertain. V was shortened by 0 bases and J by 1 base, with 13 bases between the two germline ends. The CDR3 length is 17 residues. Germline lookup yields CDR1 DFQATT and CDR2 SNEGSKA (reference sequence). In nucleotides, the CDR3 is TGCAGTGCTAGAGATGAGTTCGGATCTTCTGGGGCCAACGTCCTGACTTTC. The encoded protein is CSARDEFGSSGANVLTF.

Here the CDR3 reads CAWTVKSEQFF. CDR3 sequence (DNA): TGTGCCTGGACCGTAAAGAGTGAGCAGTTCTTC. V usage is TRBV30 and J usage is TRBJ2-1, with D unclear. CDR1 is GTSNPN and CDR2 is SVGIG in the germline V gene (reference sequence). This CDR3 contains 11 residues. Trimming removed 4 bases at V and 9 bases at J, with 10 bases between.

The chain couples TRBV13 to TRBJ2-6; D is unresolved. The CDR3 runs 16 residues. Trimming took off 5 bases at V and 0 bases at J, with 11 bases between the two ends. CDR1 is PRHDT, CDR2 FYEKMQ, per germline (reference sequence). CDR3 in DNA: TGTGCCAGCAGCCCCGACGGCGCCTCTGGGGCCAACGTCCTGACTTTC. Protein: CASSPDGASGANVLTF.

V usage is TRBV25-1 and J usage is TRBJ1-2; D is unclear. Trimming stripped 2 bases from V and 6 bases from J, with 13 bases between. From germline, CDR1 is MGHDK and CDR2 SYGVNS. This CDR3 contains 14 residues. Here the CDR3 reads CASSEPGRSDGYTF. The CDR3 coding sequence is TGTGCCAGCAGTGAACCGGGCAGGAGTGATGGCTACACCTTC.

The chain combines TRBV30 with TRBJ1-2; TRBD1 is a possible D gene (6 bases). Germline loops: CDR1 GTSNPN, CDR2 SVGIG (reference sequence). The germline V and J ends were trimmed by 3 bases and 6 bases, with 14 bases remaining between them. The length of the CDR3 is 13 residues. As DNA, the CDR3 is TGTGCCTGGAGCCCCGGACAGCCTAATGGCTACACCTTC. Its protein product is CAWSPGQPNGYTF. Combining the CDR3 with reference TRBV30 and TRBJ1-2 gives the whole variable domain SQTIHQWPATLVQPVGSPLSLECTVEGTSNPNLYWYRQAAGRGLQLLFYSVGIGQISSEVPQNLSASRPQDRQFILSSKKLLLSDSGFYLCAWSPGQPNGYTFGSGTRLTVV.

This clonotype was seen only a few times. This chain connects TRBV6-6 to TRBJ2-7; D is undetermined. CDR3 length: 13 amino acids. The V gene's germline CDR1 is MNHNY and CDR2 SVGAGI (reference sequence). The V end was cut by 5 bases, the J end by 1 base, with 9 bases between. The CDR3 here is CASSQEWSYEQYF. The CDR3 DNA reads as TGTGCCAGCAGTCAAGAGTGGTCCTACGAGCAGTACTTC.

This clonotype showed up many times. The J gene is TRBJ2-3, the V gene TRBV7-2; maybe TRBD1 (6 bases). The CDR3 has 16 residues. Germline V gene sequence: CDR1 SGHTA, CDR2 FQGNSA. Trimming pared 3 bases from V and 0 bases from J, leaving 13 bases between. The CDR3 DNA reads TGTGCCAGCAGCTTGGTTGACAGGCTGAGCACAGATACGCAGTATTTT. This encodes CASSLVDRLSTDTQYF.

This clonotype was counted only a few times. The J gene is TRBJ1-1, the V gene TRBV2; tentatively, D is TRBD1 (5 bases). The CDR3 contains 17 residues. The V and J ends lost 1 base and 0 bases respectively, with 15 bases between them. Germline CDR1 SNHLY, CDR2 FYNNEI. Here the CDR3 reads CASSEVGVGAMNTEAFF. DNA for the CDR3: TGTGCCAGCAGTGAAGTAGGGGTAGGGGCTATGAACACTGAAGCTTTCTTT.

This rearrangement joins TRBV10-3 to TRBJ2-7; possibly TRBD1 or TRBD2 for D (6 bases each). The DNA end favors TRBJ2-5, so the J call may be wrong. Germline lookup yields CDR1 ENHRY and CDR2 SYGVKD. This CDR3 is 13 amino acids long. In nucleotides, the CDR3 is TGTGCCATCAGCGGGGGCGCGGGAGAGACCCAGTACTTC. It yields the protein CAISGGAGETQYF.

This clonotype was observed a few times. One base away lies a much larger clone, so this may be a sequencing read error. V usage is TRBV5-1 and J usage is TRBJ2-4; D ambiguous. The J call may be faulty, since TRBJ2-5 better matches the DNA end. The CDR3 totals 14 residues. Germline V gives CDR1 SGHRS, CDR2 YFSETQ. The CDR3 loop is CASSSMFGWETQYF. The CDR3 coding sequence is TGCGCCAGCAGCTCGATGTTCGGGTGGGAGACCCAGTACTTC.

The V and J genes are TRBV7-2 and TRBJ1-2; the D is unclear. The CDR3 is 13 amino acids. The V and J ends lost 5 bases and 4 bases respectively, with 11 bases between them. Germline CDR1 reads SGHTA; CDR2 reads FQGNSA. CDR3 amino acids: CASSPAASYGYTF. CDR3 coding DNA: TGTGCCAGCAGCCCCGCGGCCTCCTATGGCTACACCTTC.

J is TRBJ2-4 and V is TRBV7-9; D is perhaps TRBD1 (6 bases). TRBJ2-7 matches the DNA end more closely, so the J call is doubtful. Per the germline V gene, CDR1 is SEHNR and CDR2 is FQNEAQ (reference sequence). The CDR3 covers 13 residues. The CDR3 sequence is CASRDPRGHEQYF. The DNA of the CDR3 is TGTGCCAGCAGGGATCCCAGGGGCCACGAGCAGTACTTC.

The chain's CDR3 is CASSLGTGSGYTF. CDR3 DNA: TGTGCCAGCAGTTTAGGGACAGGGTCCGGCTACACCTTC. The chain couples TRBV27 to TRBJ1-2; TRBD1 matches at 9 bases. The CDR3 spans 13 residues. CDR1 and CDR2 from the germline V gene are MNHEY and SMNVEV (reference sequence). With 2 bases clipped from V and 8 bases from J, the junction kept 3 bases outside the gene matches.

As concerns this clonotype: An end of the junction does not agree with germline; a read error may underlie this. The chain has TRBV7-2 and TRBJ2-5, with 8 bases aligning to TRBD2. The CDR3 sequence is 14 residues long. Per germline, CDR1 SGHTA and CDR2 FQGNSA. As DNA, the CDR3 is TGTGCCGGCAGCTTTAGCGGGATCCAAGAGACCCAGTACTTC. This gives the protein CAGSFSGIQETQYF. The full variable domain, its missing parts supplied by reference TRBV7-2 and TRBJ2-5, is GAGVSQSPSNKVTEKGKDVELRCDPISGHTALYWYRQSLGQGLEFLIYFQGNSAPDKSGLPSDRFSAERTGGSVSTLTIQRTQQEDSAVYLCAGSFSGIQETQYFGPGTRLLVL.

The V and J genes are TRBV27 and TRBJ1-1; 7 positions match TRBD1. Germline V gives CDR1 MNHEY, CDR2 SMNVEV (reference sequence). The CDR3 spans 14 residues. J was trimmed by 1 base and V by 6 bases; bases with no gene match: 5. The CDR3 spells CASRQGSSNTEAFF. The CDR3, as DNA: TGTGCCAGCAGACAGGGGTCCTCGAACACTGAAGCTTTCTTT.

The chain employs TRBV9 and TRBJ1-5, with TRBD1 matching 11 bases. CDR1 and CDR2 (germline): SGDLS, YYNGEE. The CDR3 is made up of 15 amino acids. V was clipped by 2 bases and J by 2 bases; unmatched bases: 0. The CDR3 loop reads CASSVGQGGNQPQHF. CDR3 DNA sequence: TGTGCCAGCAGCGTGGGACAGGGGGGCAATCAGCCCCAGCATTTT. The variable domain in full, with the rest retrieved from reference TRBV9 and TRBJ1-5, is DSGVTQTPKHLITATGQRVTLRCSPRSGDLSVYWYQQSLDQGLQFLIQYYNGEERAKGNILERFSAQQFPDLHSELNLSSLELGDSALYFCASSVGQGGNQPQHFGDGTRLSIL.

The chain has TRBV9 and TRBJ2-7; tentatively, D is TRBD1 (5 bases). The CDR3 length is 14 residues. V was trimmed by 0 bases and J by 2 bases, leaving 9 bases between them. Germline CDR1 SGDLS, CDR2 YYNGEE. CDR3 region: CASSVGGHTYEQYF. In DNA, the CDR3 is TGTGCCAGCAGCGTAGGTGGACACACCTACGAGCAGTACTTC.

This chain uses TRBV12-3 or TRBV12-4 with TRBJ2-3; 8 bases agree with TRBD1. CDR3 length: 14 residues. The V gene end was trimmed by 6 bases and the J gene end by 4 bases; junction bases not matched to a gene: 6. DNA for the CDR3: TGTGCCAGCAGGGACAGGGTGGTGGCAGATACGCAGTATTTT. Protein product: CASRDRVVADTQYF.